This is a list of T cell receptor beta chains from one sample in a study of cytomegalovirus exposure and HLA in healthy donors. The method was immunoSEQ multiplex PCR; TCRdb's version includes in-frame clones alone and lacks a portion of them. The sample shows roughly 100,000 clones, over 60% of them seen only once. Sequenced input: PBMCs. These receptors came from a woman aged 50 to 60 in good health and CMV-seropositive. Each CDR3 is given with its conserved first and last residue. The D gene is left open where the match is weak. A row's size may be missing; if present it is once, few, many or a size class.

V gene: TRBV25-1
D gene: -
J gene: TRBJ1-5
clone size: -
CDR3 protein: CASSEWRDSNQPQHF
CDR3 DNA: TGTGCCAGCAGTGAGTGGCGGGATAGCAATCAGCCCCAGCATTTT

V gene: TRBV9
D gene: -
J gene: TRBJ1-6
clone size: -
CDR3 protein: CASSVGQGRSYNSPLHF
CDR3 DNA: TGTGCCAGCAGCGTAGGTCAGGGGCGCTCCTATAATTCACCCCTCCACTTT

V gene: TRBV2
D gene: -
J gene: TRBJ1-6
clone size: -
CDR3 protein: CASSKEGQGSPLHF
CDR3 DNA: TGTGCCAGCAGTAAGGAGGGTCAGGGTTCACCCCTCCACTTT

V gene: TRBV28
D gene: -
J gene: TRBJ2-5
clone size: -
CDR3 protein: CASSSPGRTQYF
CDR3 DNA: TGTGCCAGCAGCTCCCCGGGGAGGACCCAGTACTTC

V gene: TRBV19
D gene: TRBD2
J gene: TRBJ2-7
clone size: once
CDR3 protein: CASSFLAGVSYEQYF
CDR3 DNA: TGTGCCAGTAGCTTCCTAGCGGGGGTAAGCTACGAGCAGTACTTC

V gene: TRBV6-1
D gene: TRBD2
J gene: TRBJ2-1
clone size: few
CDR3 protein: CASSGLAGGQSPYNEQFF
CDR3 DNA: TGTGCCAGCAGTGGACTAGCGGGGGGGCAGTCCCCCTACAATGAGCAGTTCTTC

V gene: TRBV28
D gene: TRBD1
J gene: TRBJ1-5
clone size: once
CDR3 protein: CASRVRDRFSNQPQHF
CDR3 DNA: TGTGCCAGCAGGGTCCGGGACAGATTTAGCAATCAGCCCCAGCATTTT

V gene: TRBV19
D gene: -
J gene: TRBJ1-4
clone size: -
CDR3 protein: CASSVAEGRYSTNEKLFF
CDR3 DNA: TGTGCCAGTAGCGTCGCGGAGGGGAGGTATAGCACTAATGAAAAACTGTTTTTT

V gene: TRBV5-8
D gene: TRBD1
J gene: TRBJ1-5
clone size: -
CDR3 protein: CASSLGQGRQPQHF
CDR3 DNA: TGTGCCAGCAGCTTGGGACAGGGACGTCAGCCCCAGCATTTT

V gene: TRBV6-1
D gene: TRBD1
J gene: TRBJ1-2
clone size: once
CDR3 protein: CASVRDRGYGYTF
CDR3 DNA: TGTGCCAGCGTAAGGGACAGGGGGTATGGCTACACCTTC

V gene: TRBV5-1
D gene: TRBD2
J gene: TRBJ2-1
clone size: -
CDR3 protein: CASSLGRGGNEQFF
CDR3 DNA: TGCGCCAGCAGCTTGGGTCGGGGGGGGAATGAGCAGTTCTTC

V gene: TRBV5-1
D gene: TRBD2
J gene: TRBJ2-5
clone size: -
CDR3 protein: CASSQSPAGVETQYF
CDR3 DNA: TGCGCCAGCAGCCAAAGCCCGGCGGGGGTCGAGACCCAGTACTTC

V gene: TRBV7-9
D gene: TRBD1
J gene: TRBJ1-4
clone size: -
CDR3 protein: CASSLGQGGNEKLFF
CDR3 DNA: TGTGCCAGCAGCCTCGGACAGGGGGGGAATGAAAAACTGTTTTTT

V gene: TRBV28
D gene: -
J gene: TRBJ1-1
clone size: -
CDR3 protein: CASSLLSTEAFF
CDR3 DNA: TGTGCCAGCAGTCTACTTAGCACTGAAGCTTTCTTT

V gene: TRBV29-1
D gene: -
J gene: TRBJ2-7
clone size: -
CDR3 protein: CSVAEYTGSYEQYF
CDR3 DNA: TGCAGCGTTGCCGAGTATACAGGTAGCTACGAGCAGTACTTC

V gene: TRBV5-6
D gene: TRBD1
J gene: TRBJ1-5
clone size: -
CDR3 protein: CASSLQRQGPSSQPQHF
CDR3 DNA: TGTGCCAGCAGCTTGCAGCGACAGGGGCCTTCTAGTCAGCCCCAGCATTTT

V gene: TRBV5-6
D gene: -
J gene: TRBJ2-3
clone size: -
CDR3 protein: CASRTETRVF
CDR3 DNA: TGTGCCAGCAGGACGGAAACCCGGGTTTTT

V gene: TRBV28
D gene: TRBD1
J gene: TRBJ1-2
clone size: -
CDR3 protein: CASSPLDRASYGYTF
CDR3 DNA: TGTGCCAGCAGTCCACTGGACAGGGCAAGTTATGGCTACACCTTC

V gene: TRBV5-4
D gene: -
J gene: TRBJ1-2
clone size: -
CDR3 protein: CASSLEARSLNYTF
CDR3 DNA: TGTGCCAGCAGCTTGGAAGCTCGGAGCTTGAACTACACCTTC

V gene: TRBV7-2
D gene: -
J gene: TRBJ1-1
clone size: -
CDR3 protein: CASSLVSMNTEAFF
CDR3 DNA: TGTGCCAGCAGCTTAGTCAGTATGAACACTGAAGCTTTCTTT

V gene: TRBV28
D gene: TRBD1
J gene: TRBJ1-4
clone size: -
CDR3 protein: CASRPTGSGTVNEKLFF
CDR3 DNA: TGTGCCAGCAGGCCTACTGGATCGGGGACAGTAAATGAAAAACTGTTTTTT

V gene: TRBV6-5
D gene: TRBD1
J gene: TRBJ1-1
clone size: -
CDR3 protein: CASRTGTVYTEAFF
CDR3 DNA: TGTGCCAGCAGAACCGGGACAGTCTACACTGAAGCTTTCTTT

V gene: TRBV19
D gene: TRBD2
J gene: TRBJ2-5
clone size: once
CDR3 protein: CASSLTGLAGKETQYF
CDR3 DNA: TGTGCCAGTAGTCTTACAGGACTAGCGGGGAAGGAGACCCAGTACTTC

V gene: TRBV5-1
D gene: -
J gene: TRBJ2-5
clone size: few
CDR3 protein: CASSSLGGQETQYF
CDR3 DNA: TGCGCCAGCAGCTCCTTGGGGGGACAAGAGACCCAGTACTTC

V gene: TRBV6-5
D gene: -
J gene: TRBJ1-5
clone size: once
CDR3 protein: CASREQNQPQHF
CDR3 DNA: TGTGCCAGCAGGGAACAGAACCAGCCCCAGCATTTT

V gene: TRBV5-1
D gene: -
J gene: TRBJ2-2
clone size: -
CDR3 protein: CASSLLSSNTGELFF
CDR3 DNA: TGCGCCAGCAGCTTGCTTAGTTCGAACACCGGGGAGCTGTTTTTT

V gene: TRBV9
D gene: TRBD2
J gene: TRBJ2-2
clone size: -
CDR3 protein: CASSAARLAVTGELFF
CDR3 DNA: TGTGCCAGCAGCGCAGCCCGGCTAGCGGTGACCGGGGAGCTGTTTTTT

V gene: TRBV28
D gene: -
J gene: TRBJ2-1
clone size: -
CDR3 protein: CASRLGASYNEQFF
CDR3 DNA: TGTGCCAGCAGGTTGGGCGCCAGCTACAATGAGCAGTTCTTC